This TCR beta chain was captured in a study of T cell responses to AZD1222 COVID-19 vaccine. Recipients boosted at about 4 weeks or about 12 weeks are pooled. The method was immunoSEQ multiplex PCR; TCRdb's version includes in-frame clones alone and lacks a portion of them. The data hold roughly 120,000 clones, with 92% observed a single time. CDR1 is SGHKS, CDR2 YYEKEE, per germline (reference sequence). V was clipped by 2 bases and J by 1 base, with 9 bases between them. The CDR3 has 14 amino acids. Whole-study findings and limits: Spike was spanned by vaccine-associated CD4 TCRs, with dominance at 160-218 and 743-854. A mostly white British donor set with more females was recruited, and clonal diversity was possibly underestimated. Baseline seropositives among AZD1222 recipients totaled only 5 or 6.

Points on this clone: Antigen unknown.

The specimen was peripheral blood, collected 28 days after the second AZD1222 dose. The clonotype comes from an adult who received the AZD1222 COVID-19 vaccine. The rearrangement links TRBV5-5 to TRBJ1-2; D is possibly TRBD1 (5 bases). The CDR3 region has the DNA TGTGCCAGCAGCTTTACAGGAGGTAACTATGGCTACACCTTC. This translates into CASSFTGGNYGYTF.